This T cell receptor (beta chain) was captured in a study of cytomegalovirus exposure and HLA in healthy donors. CDR3 length: 12 amino acids. Germline CDR1 MNHEY, CDR2 SVGAGI. The ends were cut back, 10 bases at V and 7 bases at J, with 16 bases in the middle. 13 Jbeta primers and 60 Vbeta primers were used for the PCR. Profiling relied on immunoSEQ multiplex PCR, and the TCRdb table lists in-frame clones only, not all of them. The sample consists of about 82,000 clones, over 9% of them appearing once. This clone was seen a handful of times. Sequencing used PBMCs. The J gene is TRBJ1-2, the V gene TRBV6-5; tentative D call: TRBD1 (5 bases). This clonotype was sampled from a man aged 55 to 69 in good health and CMV-seropositive. CDR3 nucleotides: TGTGCCACCGCGGACAATCTGGGTGGCTACACCTTC. Its protein product is CATADNLGGYTF.